The clone carrying this T cell receptor beta chain was seen ten or more times. Antigen specificity is unknown. TCRdb reassembled clones from the PCR reads with MiXCR. This sample has about 49,000 clones, with roughly 20% found just once. The sample originates from a study of metastatic and nonmetastatic thyroid tumors. Whole-study results and caveats: Across blood and tumor, TCR beta diversity in malignant thyroid tumors was reportedly significantly higher than in benign nodules.

J gave up 0 bases and V 5 bases, and 7 bases lay outside the gene matches. The CDR3 totals 17 residues. Germline CDR1 reads SGHAT; CDR2 reads FQNNGV. No treatment of any kind had been given to any patient before thyroid surgery. The origin of this receptor is a female donor with papillary thyroid cancer or a benign thyroid nodule (not recorded which). Some clones in this sample may be carry-over from other donors' samples. The chain carries TRBV11-2 and TRBJ2-3, with 11 bases matching TRBD2. Input material: blood. CDR3 bases: TGTGCCAGCAGCGCGGGGACTAGCGGAGTTAGCACAGATACGCAGTATTTT. Its translation: CASSAGTSGVSTDTQYF. Supplemented by reference TRBV11-2 and TRBJ2-3, the full variable domain reads EAGVAQSPRYKIIEKRQSVAFWCNPISGHATLYWYQQILGQGPKLLIQFQNNGVVDDSQLPKDRFSAERLKGVDSTLKIQPAKLEDSAVYLCASSAGTSGVSTDTQYFGPGTRLTVL.